The clone carrying this T cell receptor (beta chain) occurred once. Its antigen is currently unknown. This may stem from a read error, because a much larger clone lies one nucleotide away. CDR1 MNHNY and CDR2 SVGAGI come from the germline V gene (reference sequence). The CDR3 length is 22 residues. V lost 5 bases to trimming and J lost 0 bases, with 31 bases between them. The data were obtained in a study of T cell repertoires in cytomegalovirus infection. Study-wide background: CMV epitopes, recently identified HLA-C-restricted and well-studied HLA-B-restricted, were used. Carrying CMV and the relevant HLA type showed in public TCR beta signatures.

Each CDR3 protein gets one entry after TCRdb re-called the reads with MiXCR. This table holds hundreds of thousands of distinct CDR3 sequences, around 30% found once. Study results and limitations: Adding up the frequency of public TCR beta families identified people who carried CMV plus the relevant HLA. Clonotypes of TCR beta that were HLA-C-restricted and CMV-specific dominated the ex vivo response.

The V gene is TRBV6-6, the J gene TRBJ1-4; D remains ambiguous. The clonotype comes from a human donor in good health (CMV status not recorded). Some clones in this sample may be carry-over from other donors' samples. Specimen: cultured CD8+ T cells from PBMCs, collected from culture after CMV antigen stimulation. The CDR3 spells CASSELVYGVATNKATNEKLFF. CDR3 in DNA: TGTGCCAGCAGTGAGTTGGTGTACGGGGTGGCTACAAACAAAGCAACTAATGAAAAACTGTTTTTT.